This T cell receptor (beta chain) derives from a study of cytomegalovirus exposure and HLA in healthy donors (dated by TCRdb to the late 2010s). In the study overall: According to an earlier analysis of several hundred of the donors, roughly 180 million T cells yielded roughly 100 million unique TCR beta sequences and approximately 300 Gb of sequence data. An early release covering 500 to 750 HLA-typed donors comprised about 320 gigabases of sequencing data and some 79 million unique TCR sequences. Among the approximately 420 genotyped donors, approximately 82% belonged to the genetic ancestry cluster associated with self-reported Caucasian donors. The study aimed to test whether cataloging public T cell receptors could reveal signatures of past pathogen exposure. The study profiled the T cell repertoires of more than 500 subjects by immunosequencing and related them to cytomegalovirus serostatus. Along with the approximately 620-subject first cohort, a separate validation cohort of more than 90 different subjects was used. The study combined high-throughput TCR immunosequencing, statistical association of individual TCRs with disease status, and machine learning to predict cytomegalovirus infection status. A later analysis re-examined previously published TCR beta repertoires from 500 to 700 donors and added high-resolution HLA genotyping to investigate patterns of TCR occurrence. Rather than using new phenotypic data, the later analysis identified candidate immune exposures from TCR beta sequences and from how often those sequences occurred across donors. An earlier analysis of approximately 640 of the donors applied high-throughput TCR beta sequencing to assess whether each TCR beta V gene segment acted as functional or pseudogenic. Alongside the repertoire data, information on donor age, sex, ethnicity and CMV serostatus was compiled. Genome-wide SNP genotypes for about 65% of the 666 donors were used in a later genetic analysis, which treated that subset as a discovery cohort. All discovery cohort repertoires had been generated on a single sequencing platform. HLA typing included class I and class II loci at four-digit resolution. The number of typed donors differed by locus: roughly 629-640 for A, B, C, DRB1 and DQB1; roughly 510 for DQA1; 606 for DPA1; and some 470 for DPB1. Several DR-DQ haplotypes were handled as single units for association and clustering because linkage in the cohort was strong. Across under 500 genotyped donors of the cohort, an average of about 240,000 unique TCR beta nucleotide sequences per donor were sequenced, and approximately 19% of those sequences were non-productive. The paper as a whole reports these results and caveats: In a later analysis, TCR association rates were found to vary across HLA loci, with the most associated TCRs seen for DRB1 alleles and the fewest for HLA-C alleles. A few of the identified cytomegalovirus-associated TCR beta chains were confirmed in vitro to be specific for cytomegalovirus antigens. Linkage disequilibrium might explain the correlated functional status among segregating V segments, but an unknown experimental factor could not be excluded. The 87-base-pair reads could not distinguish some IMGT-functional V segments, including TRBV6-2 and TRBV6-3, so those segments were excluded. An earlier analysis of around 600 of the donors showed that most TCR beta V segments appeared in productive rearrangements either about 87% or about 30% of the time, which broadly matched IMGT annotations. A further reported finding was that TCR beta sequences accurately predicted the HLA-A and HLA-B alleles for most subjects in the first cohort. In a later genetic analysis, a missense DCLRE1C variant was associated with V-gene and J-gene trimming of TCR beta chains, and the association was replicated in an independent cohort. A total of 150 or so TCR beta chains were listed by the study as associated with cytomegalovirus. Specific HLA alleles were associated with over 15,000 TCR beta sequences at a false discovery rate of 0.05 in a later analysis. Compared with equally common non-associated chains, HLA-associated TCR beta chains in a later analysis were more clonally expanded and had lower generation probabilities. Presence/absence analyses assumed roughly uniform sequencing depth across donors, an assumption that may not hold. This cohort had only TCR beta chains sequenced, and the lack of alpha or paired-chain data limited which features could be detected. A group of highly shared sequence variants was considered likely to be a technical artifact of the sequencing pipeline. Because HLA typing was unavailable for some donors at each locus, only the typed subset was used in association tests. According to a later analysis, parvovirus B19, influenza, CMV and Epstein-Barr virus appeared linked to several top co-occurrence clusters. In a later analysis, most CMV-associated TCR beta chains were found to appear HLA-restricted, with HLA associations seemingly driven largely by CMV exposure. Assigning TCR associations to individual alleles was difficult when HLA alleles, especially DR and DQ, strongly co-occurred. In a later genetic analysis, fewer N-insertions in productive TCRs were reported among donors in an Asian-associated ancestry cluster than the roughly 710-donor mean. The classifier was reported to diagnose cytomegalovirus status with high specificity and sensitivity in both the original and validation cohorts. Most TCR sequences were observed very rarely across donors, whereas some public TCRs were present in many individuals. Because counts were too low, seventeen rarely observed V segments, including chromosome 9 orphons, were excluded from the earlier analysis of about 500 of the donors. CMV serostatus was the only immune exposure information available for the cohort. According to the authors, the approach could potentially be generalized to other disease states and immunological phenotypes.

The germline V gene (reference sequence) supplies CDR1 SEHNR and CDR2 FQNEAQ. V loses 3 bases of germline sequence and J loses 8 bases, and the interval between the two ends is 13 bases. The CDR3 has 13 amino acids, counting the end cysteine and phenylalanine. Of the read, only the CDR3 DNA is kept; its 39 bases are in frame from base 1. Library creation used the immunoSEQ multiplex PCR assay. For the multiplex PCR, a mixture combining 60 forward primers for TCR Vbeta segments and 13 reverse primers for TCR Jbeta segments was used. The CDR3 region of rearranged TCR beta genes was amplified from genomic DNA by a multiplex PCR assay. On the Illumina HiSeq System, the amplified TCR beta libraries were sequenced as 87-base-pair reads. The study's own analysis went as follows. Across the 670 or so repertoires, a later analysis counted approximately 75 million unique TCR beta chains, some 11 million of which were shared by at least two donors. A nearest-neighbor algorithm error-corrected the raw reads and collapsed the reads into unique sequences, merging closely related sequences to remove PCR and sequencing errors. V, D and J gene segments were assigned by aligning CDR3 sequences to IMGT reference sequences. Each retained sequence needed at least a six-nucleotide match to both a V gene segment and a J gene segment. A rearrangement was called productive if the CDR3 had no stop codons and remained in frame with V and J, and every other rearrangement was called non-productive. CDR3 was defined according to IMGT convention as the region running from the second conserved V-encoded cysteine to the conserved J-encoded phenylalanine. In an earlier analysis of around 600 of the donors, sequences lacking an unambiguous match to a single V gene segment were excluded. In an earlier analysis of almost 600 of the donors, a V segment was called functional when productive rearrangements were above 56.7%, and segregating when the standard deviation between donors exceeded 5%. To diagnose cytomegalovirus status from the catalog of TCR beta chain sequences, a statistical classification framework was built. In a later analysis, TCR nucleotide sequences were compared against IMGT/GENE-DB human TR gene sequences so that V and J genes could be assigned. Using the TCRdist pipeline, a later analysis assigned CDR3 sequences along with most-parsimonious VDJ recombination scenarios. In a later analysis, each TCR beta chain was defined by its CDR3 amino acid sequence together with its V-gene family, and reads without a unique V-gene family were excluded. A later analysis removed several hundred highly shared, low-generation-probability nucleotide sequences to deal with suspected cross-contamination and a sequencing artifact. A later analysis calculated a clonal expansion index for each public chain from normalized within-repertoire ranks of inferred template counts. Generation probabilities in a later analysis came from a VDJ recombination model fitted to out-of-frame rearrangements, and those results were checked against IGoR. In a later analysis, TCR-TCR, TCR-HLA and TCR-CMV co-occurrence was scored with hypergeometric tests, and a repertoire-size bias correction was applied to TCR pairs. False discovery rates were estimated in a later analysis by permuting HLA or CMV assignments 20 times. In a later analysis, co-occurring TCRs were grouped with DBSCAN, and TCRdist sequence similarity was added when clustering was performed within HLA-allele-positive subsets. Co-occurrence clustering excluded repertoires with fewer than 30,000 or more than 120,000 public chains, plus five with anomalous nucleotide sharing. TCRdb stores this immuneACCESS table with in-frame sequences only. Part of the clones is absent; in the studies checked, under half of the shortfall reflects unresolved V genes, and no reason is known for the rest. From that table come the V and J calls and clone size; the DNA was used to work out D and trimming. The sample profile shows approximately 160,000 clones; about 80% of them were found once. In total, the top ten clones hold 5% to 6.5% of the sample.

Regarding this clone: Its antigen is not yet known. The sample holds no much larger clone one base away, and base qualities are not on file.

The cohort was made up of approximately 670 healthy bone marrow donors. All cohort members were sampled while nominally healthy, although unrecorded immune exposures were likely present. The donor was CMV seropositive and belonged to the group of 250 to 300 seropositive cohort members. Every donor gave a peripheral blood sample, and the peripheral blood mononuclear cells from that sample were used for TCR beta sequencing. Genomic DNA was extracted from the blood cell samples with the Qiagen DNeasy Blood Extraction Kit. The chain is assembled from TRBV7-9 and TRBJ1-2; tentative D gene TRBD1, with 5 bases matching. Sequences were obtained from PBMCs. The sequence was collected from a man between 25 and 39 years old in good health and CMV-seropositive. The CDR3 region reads CASSFRDLRGYTF. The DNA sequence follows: TGTGCCAGCAGCTTCAGGGACTTGAGGGGCTACACCTTC.